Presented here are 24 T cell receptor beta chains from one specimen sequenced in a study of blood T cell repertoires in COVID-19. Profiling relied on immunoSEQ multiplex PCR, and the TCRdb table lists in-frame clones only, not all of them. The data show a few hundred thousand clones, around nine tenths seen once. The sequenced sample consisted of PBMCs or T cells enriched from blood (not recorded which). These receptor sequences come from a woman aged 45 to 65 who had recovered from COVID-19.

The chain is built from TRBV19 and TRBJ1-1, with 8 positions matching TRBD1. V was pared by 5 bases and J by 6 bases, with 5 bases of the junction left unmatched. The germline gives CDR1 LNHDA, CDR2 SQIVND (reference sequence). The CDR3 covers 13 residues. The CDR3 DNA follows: TGTGCCAGTAGTGCGACAGGGGTGGCTGAAGCTTTCTTT. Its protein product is CASSATGVAEAFF.

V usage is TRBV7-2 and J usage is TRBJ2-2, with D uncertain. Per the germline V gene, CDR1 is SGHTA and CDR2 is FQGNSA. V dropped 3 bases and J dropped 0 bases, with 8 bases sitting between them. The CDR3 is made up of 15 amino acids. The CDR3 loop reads CASSFTRPNTGELFF. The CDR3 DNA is TGTGCCAGCAGCTTCACGAGGCCGAACACCGGGGAGCTGTTTTTT.

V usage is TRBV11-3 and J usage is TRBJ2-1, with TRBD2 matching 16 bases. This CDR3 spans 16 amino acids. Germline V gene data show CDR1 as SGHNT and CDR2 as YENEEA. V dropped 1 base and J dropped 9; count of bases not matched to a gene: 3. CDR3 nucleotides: TGTGCCAGCAGCTTAGTCGGGACTAGCGGGGGGGGTGAGCAGTTCTTC. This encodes CASSLVGTSGGGEQFF.

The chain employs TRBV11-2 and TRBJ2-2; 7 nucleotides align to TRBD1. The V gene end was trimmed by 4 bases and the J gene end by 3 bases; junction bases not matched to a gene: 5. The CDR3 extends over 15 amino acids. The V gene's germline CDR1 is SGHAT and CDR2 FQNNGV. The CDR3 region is CASSSDRAHTGELFF. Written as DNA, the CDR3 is TGTGCCAGCAGCTCCGACAGGGCGCACACCGGGGAGCTGTTTTTT.

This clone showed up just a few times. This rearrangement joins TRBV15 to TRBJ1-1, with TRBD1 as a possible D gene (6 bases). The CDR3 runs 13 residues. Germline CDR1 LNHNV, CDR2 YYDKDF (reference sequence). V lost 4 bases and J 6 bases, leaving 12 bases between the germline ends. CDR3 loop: CATSIGGGAEAFF. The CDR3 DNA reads TGTGCCACCAGCATCGGAGGGGGGGCTGAAGCTTTCTTT. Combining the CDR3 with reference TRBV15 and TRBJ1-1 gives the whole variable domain DAMVIQNPRYQVTQFGKPVTLSCSQTLNHNVMYWYQQKSSQAPKLLFHYYDKDFNNEADTPDNFQSRRPNTSFCFLDIRSPGLGDTAMYLCATSIGGGAEAFFGQGTRLTVV.

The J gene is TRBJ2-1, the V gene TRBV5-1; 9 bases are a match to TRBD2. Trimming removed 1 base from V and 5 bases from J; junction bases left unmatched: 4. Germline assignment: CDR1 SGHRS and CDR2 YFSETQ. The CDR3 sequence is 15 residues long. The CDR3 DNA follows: TGCGCCAGCAGCTTGCGGGCGGGGGGGAACAATGAGCAGTTCTTC. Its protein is CASSLRAGGNNEQFF.

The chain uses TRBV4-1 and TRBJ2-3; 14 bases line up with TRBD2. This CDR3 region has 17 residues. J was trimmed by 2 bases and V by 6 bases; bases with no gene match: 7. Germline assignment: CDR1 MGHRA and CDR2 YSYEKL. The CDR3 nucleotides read TGCGCCAGCAGGATGACTAGCGGGGGGGCAGCCACAGATACGCAGTATTTT. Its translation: CASRMTSGGAATDTQYF.

The CDR3 loop is CASSLERTGQPQHF. CDR3 bases: TGTGCCAGCAGCCTAGAACGCACGGGTCAGCCCCAGCATTTT. This rearrangement joins TRBV7-8 to TRBJ1-5; D is ambiguous. CDR1 SGHVS and CDR2 FQNEAQ come from the germline V gene. The CDR3 totals 14 residues. The V gene lost 5 bases and the J gene lost 6 bases, with 14 bases spanning the gap.

In nucleotides, the CDR3 is TGTGCCAGCAGTGCAGTCACTGAAGCTTTCTTT. Translating gives CASSAVTEAFF. The chain is built from TRBV6-6 and TRBJ1-1; D call uncertain. The CDR3 has 11 residues. Germline V lookup: CDR1 MNHNY, CDR2 SVGAGI (reference sequence). V was clipped by 5 bases and J by 4 bases, with 5 bases between them.

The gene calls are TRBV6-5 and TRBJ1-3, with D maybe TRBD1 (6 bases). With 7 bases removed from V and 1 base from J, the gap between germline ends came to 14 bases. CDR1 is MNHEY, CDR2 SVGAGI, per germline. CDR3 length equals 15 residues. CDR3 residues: CASITRGASGNTIYF. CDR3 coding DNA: TGTGCCAGCATCACCCGGGGGGCTTCTGGAAACACCATATATTTT.

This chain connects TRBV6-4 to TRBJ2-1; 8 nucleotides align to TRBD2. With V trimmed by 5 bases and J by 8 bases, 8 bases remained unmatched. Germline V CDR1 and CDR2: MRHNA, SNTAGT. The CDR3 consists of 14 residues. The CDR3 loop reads CASSHGRGRDEQFF. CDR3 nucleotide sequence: TGTGCCAGCAGTCACGGGAGGGGCCGGGATGAGCAGTTCTTC.

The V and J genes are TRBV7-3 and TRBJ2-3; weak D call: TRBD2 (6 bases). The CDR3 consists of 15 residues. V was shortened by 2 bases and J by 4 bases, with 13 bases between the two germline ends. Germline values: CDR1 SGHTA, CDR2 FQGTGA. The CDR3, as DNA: TGTGCCAGCAGCTTATCCCAGACTAGTTCAGATACGCAGTATTTT. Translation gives CASSLSQTSSDTQYF.

The CDR3 region has the DNA TGTGCCAGCAGCTTAGATACGTACACGCAGGGAAACACCATATATTTT. This translates into CASSLDTYTQGNTIYF. The chain joins TRBV11-2 to TRBJ1-3; D ambiguous. V lost 0 bases, J lost 4 bases, and 13 bases lay in between. Germline V CDR1 and CDR2: SGHAT, FQNNGV. This CDR3 is built from 16 residues.

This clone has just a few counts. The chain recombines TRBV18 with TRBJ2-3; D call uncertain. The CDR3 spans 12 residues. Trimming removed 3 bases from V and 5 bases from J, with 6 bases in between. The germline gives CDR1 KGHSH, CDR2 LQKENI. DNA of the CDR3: TGTGCCAGCTCACCGGGCCAAGATACGCAGTATTTT. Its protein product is CASSPGQDTQYF.

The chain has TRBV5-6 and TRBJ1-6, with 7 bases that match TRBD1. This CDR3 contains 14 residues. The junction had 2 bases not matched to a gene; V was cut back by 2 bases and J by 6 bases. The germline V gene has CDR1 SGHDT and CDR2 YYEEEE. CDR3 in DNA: TGTGCCAGCAGCTTAGGGGGCATTAATTCACCCCTCCACTTT. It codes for CASSLGGINSPLHF.

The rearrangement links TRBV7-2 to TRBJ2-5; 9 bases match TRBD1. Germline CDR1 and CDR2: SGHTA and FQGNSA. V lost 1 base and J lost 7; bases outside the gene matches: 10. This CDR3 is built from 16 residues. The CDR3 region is CASSLEGGQGIGTQYF. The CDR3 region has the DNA TGTGCCAGCAGCTTAGAAGGGGGACAGGGAATCGGGACCCAGTACTTC.

As DNA, the CDR3 is TGTGCCAGCTATACTAGCGGGGGGCGCTGTGAGCAGTTCTTC. Its protein product is CASYTSGGRCEQFF. This sequence joins TRBV11-1 and TRBJ2-1; 12 positions match TRBD2. Germline CDR1 is SGHAT and CDR2 is FQDESV (reference sequence). V trimming: 8 bases; J trimming: 9 bases; junction bases outside the gene matches: 8. The length of the CDR3 is 14 residues.

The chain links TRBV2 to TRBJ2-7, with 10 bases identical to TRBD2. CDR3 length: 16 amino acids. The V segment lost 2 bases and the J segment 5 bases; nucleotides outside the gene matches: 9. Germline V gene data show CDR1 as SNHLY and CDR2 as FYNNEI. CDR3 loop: CASSERVTSGRNEQYF. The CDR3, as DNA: TGTGCCAGCAGTGAACGGGTGACTAGCGGGCGCAACGAGCAGTACTTC.

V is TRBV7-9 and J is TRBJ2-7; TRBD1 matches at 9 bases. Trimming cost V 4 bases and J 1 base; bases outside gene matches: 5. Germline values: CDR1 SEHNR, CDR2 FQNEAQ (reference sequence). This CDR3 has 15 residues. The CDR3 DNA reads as TGTGCCAGCAGCTCCCGCGGGACAGGGTCCTACGAGCAGTACTTC. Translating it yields CASSSRGTGSYEQYF.

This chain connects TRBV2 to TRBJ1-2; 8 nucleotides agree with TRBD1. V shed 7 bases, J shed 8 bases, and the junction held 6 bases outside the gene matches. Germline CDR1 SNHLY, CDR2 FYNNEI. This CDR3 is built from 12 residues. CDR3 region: CASNRGQEGYTF. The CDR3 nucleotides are TGTGCCAGCAACAGGGGACAGGAAGGCTACACCTTC.

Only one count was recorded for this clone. As DNA, the CDR3 is TGTGCCAGCAGCTTTAGCGGGACTAGCGGGGGGCGCAACATTCAGTACTTC. Translated, it gives CASSFSGTSGGRNIQYF. The chain recombines TRBV7-9 with TRBJ2-4, with 15 bases fitting TRBD2. The V and J ends lost 3 bases and 7 bases, in that order; junction bases with no gene match: 7. The germline CDR1 and CDR2 sequences are SEHNR and FQNEAQ (reference sequence). The CDR3 covers 17 residues.

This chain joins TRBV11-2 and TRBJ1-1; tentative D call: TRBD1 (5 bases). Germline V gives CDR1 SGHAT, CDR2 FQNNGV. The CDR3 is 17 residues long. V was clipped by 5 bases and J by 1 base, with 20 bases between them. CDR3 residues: CASSPSRRGAGNTEAFF. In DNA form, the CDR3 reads TGTGCCAGCAGCCCGAGTAGGAGGGGCGCGGGGAACACTGAAGCTTTCTTT.

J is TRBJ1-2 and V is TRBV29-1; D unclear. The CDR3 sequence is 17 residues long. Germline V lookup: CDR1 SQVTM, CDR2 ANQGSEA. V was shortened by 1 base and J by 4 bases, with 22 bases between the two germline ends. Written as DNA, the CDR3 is TGCAGCGTTGAAGGTCTCTTAGCGGAGAGGGCGGGCTATGGCTACACCTTC. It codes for CSVEGLLAERAGYGYTF.

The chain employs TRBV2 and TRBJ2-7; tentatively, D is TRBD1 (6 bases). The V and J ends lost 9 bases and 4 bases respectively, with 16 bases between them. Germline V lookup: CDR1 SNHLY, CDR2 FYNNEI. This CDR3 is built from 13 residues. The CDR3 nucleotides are TGTGCCAGTGAGGGAACAGGGATTTACGAGCAGTACTTC. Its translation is CASEGTGIYEQYF.